This T cell receptor (beta chain) came from a study of cytomegalovirus exposure and HLA in healthy donors. Notes on the study in general: In a later analysis, HLA-C alleles had the fewest associated TCRs, DRB1 alleles the most. The availability of immune exposure information extended only to CMV serostatus. Analyzed later, most CMV-associated TCR beta chains appeared HLA-restricted.

As to this clone: Its target is not known. Germline and junction disagree at one end, which may indicate a read error.

PCR amplification relied on 60 Vbeta primers (plus 13 Jbeta primers). Generated by immunoSEQ multiplex PCR, the TCRdb table keeps only in-frame clones and is missing some. The data include roughly 110,000 clones; the top ten clones carry 6.8%. CDR3 length: 15 amino acids. Germline CDR1 and CDR2: SSHAT and FNYEAQ (reference sequence). This rearrangement joins TRBV7-7 to TRBJ2-3, with 7 positions matching TRBD2. Sequencing used PBMCs. The origin of this receptor is a man in his forties in good health and CMV-seropositive. The CDR3 region is CASSLASGRTDTQYF. The CDR3, as DNA: TGTGCTAGCAGCTTAGCTAGCGGCCGCACAGATACGCAGTATTTT. The whole variable domain, filled in from reference TRBV7-7 and TRBJ2-3, reads GAGVSQSPRYKVTKRGQDVTLRCDPISSHATLYWYQQALGQGPEFLTYFNYEAQPDKSGLPSDRFSAERPEGSISTLTIQRTEQRDSAMYRCASSLASGRTDTQYFGPGTRLTVL.